These T cell receptor beta chains were read from a single sample in a study of regulatory T cells in long-lasting Graves disease. TCRdb passed the multiplex PCR reads through MiXCR, listing each CDR3 protein once. The sample has 550,000 to 650,000 distinct CDR3 sequences, roughly a sixth seen once; the top ten hold 12%. The data were also submitted as part of a second study, on T cells in Graves' hyperthyroidism and ophthalmopathy.

The sequenced sample was peripheral blood mononuclear cells (PBMCs), obtained at new diagnosis, from a patient treated with antithyroid drugs. These receptors were obtained from a man in his late teens or twenties with Graves disease. Each CDR3 is given with its conserved first and last residue. D genes are given only for firm matches. A row's size may be missing; if present it is once, few, many or a size class.

clone_size j_call v_call d_call cdr3_nt cdr3_aa
NA TRBJ1-2 TRBV3-1 NA TGTGCCAGCAGCCAAGGGGAGAGGGGCTACACCTTC CASSQGERGYTF
many TRBJ2-3 TRBV11-2 NA TGTGCCAGCAGCCCCTGGGGGGACACAGATACGCAGTATTTT CASSPWGDTDTQYF
many TRBJ1-4 TRBV3-1 TRBD1 TGTGCCAGCAGCCAAGGGACCTGGGAGGGACAGGAAAAACTGTTTTTT CASSQGTWEGQEKLFF
NA TRBJ2-4 TRBV3-1 NA TGTGCCAGCAGCCCCAGGGAAAACATTCAGTACTTC CASSPRENIQYF
many TRBJ2-5 TRBV15 NA TGTGCCACCAGCAGAGATCCGGGAGAGCCAGAGACCCAGTACTTC CATSRDPGEPETQYF
few TRBJ1-1 TRBV12-3/TRBV12-4 TRBD1 TGTGCCAGCAGTTTAACCCACAGGGGGCGGACTGAAGCTTTCTTT CASSLTHRGRTEAFF
few TRBJ2-7 TRBV30 NA TGTGCCTGGAGGGGGGGAAGAAGGTACGAGCAGTACTTC CAWRGGRRYEQYF
NA TRBJ2-1 TRBV18 TRBD2 TGTGCCAGCTCACCACGCGAGGGACTAGCGGGATGGGGTGAGCAGTTCTTC CASSPREGLAGWGEQFF
few TRBJ2-2 TRBV12-3/TRBV12-4 NA TGTGCCAGCTCTGAGCCGGGGACGAACACCGGGGAGCTGTTTTTT CASSEPGTNTGELFF
once TRBJ2-1 TRBV18 NA TGTGCCAGCTCGCCCTCACCTAGGGCCGTCAAGACTCCGGCAATCTTC CASSPSPRAVKTPAIF
NA TRBJ2-7 TRBV5-1 TRBD1 TGCGCCAGCAGCGGGGACAGGGGGCGAGGATTGCGCGAGCAGTACTTC CASSGDRGRGLREQYF
many TRBJ1-1 TRBV5-1 NA TGCGCCAGCAGCAACTCGGGCGGAGAAAGCACAGGAGCTTTCTTT CASSNSGGESTGAFF
NA TRBJ2-1 TRBV20-1 NA TGCAGTGCTAGAGATCCGAGAGGGGAGGCCAATGAGCAGTTCTTC CSARDPRGEANEQFF
many TRBJ1-6 TRBV6-1 NA TGTGCCAGCAGTACACGGGACGGAAATTCACCCCTCCACTTT CASSTRDGNSPLHF
few TRBJ2-2 TRBV28 TRBD2 TGTGCCAGCAGTTTAGCCGTGACCGGGACTACTGCCGGGGAGCTGTCTTTT CASSLAVTGTTAGELSF
NA TRBJ2-7 TRBV7-2 NA TGTGCCAGCAGCTTAGCGCACTTGGGAGTTCGCTCTGGCGAGCAGTACTTC CASSLAHLGVRSGEQYF
many TRBJ1-5 TRBV5-1 TRBD1 TGTGCCAGCAGCTTGGGACAGGCTCTCAATCAGCCCCAGCATTTT CASSLGQALNQPQHF
many TRBJ2-5 TRBV27 TRBD2 TGTGCCAGCAGTTTTAGCGGGAGGGCCCAAGAGACCCAGTACTTC CASSFSGRAQETQYF